This TCR beta chain was sequenced during a study of T cell responses to AZD1222 COVID-19 vaccine. Broader study findings: The reported proportion of spike-specific TCRs targeting unmutated variant regions was nearly half. A mostly white British donor set with more females was recruited, and clonal diversity was possibly underestimated. The study sampled repertoires only after the peak T cell response.

There are 18 residues in the CDR3. V was clipped by 1 base and J by 5 bases; unmatched bases: 12. Germline values: CDR1 MGHDK, CDR2 SYGVNS. Clones were sequenced by immunoSEQ multiplex PCR, and TCRdb holds only the in-frame ones, with some missing. The data show over 100,000 clones, 85% to 90% seen once. Comments on this clone: Its antigen is not identified.

The chain joins TRBV25-1 to TRBJ1-4, with 8 bases matching TRBD1. The source of this sequence is an adult in good health. The source material was peripheral blood, sampled on day 0 of AZD1222 vaccination. In DNA form, the CDR3 reads TGTGCCAGCAGTGAATCCGGGCCAGGGGGCGGCAAAAATGAAAAACTGTTTTTT. Amino acids: CASSESGPGGGKNEKLFF.